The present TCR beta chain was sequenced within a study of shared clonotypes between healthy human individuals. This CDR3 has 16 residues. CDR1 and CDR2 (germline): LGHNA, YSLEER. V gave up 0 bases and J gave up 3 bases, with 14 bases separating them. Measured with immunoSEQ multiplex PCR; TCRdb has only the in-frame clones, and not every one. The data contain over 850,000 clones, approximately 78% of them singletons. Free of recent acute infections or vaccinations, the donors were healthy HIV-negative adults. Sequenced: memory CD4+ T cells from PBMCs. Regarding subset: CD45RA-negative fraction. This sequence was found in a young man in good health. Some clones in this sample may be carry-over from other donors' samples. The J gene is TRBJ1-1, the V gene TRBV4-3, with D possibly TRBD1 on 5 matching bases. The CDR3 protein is CASSQDLPGRDTEAFF. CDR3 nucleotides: TGCGCCAGCAGCCAAGATCTCCCTGGCAGGGACACTGAAGCTTTCTTT.